This is a list of T cell receptor beta chains from one sample in a study of human T cells and chemical hapten exposure. One entry per CDR3 protein results from TCRdb running MiXCR on the RACE reads. The sample yields about 380,000 distinct CDR3 sequences, 5% to 6.5% seen once. Sequencing was performed on whole blood, taken in connection with sensitization to the hapten diphenylcyclopropenone (DPC). The receptors shown here come from a woman aged 50 to 65 with alopecia areata. Some clones in this sample may be carry-over from other donors' samples. Each CDR3 is given with its conserved first and last residue. The order of the fields is D gene, J gene, clone size, V gene, CDR3 DNA, CDR3 protein. The D gene is left open where the match is weak. A row's size may be missing; if present it is once, few, many or a size class.

>TRBD2|TRBJ2-3|many|TRBV12-3/TRBV12-4
TGTGCCAGCAGTCCCCCGGGGGGGGGCACAGATACGCAGTATTTT
CASSPPGGGTDTQYF
>TRBD2|TRBJ2-4|many|TRBV10-3
TGTGCCATCAGTGATTCCGGGACTAAAGGAAACATTCAGTACTTC
CAISDSGTKGNIQYF
>.|TRBJ2-7|few|TRBV6-1
TGTGCCAGCACCAGAGACCCGGTCTACGAGCAGTACTTC
CASTRDPVYEQYF
>.|TRBJ1-1|many|TRBV12-3/TRBV12-4
TGTGCCAGCAGTTTATCACAGGGTAACACTGAAGCTTTCTTT
CASSLSQGNTEAFF
>.|TRBJ2-6|many|TRBV7-8
TGTGCCAGCAGCTTAGCTGGAGTACTTGCAGGGGCCAACGTCCTGACTTTC
CASSLAGVLAGANVLTF
>.|TRBJ1-6|few|TRBV27
TGTGCCAGCAGATTGGGGGGATCACCCCTCCACTTT
CASRLGGSPLHF
>TRBD1|TRBJ2-7|few|TRBV5-4
TGTGCCAGCAGCTTCTCCGCCCGGACAGGGGGTACGTACGAGCAGTACTTC
CASSFSARTGGTYEQYF
>.|TRBJ2-3|.|TRBV15
TGTGCCACCAGCAGAGATCCCGGGCCAGATACGCAGTATTTT
CATSRDPGPDTQYF
>.|TRBJ2-7|many|TRBV7-9
TGTGCCAGCAGCTTGGCAGGGGACCCCTACGAGCAGCACTTC
CASSLAGDPYEQHF
>.|TRBJ2-7|.|TRBV4-3
TGCGCCAGCAGCCAAAACTCCCTCTCCGAGCAGTACTTC
CASSQNSLSEQYF
>.|TRBJ2-3|many|TRBV20-1
TGCAGTGCTAGAGATCCGGTTTCAAGCACAGATACGCAGTATTTT
CSARDPVSSTDTQYF
>.|TRBJ1-5|many|TRBV7-6
TGTGCCAGCAGCTTCGAAGGGAGTCAGCCCCAGCATTTT
CASSFEGSQPQHF
>.|TRBJ1-2|few|TRBV29-1
TGCAGCGTCAAGTTAGAAGGAAAAGGCTACACCTTC
CSVKLEGKGYTF
>.|TRBJ2-5|many|TRBV6-2/TRBV6-3
TGTGCCAGCACCGCGCAGGGACTGTTGCAAGAGACCCAGTACTTC
CASTAQGLLQETQYF
>TRBD1|TRBJ1-5|many|TRBV7-9
TGTGCCAGCAGCGGTGGACAGGGACCAAATCAGCCCCAGCATTTT
CASSGGQGPNQPQHF
>.|TRBJ1-1|.|TRBV29-1
TGCAGCGTTCAGACGGGACGGACTGAAGCTTTCTTT
CSVQTGRTEAFF
>TRBD1|TRBJ1-1|.|TRBV27
TGTGCCAGCAGATGGACAGGGTCTGATGAAGCTTTCTTT
CASRWTGSDEAFF